The 20 T cell receptor beta chains presented below share a single source sample, sequenced in a study of T cells in Graves' hyperthyroidism and ophthalmopathy. RNA transcripts served as the template for amplifying TCR beta CDR3 regions. The primer set for the first-round RT-PCR of the TCR CDR3 was HTBI. Each CDR3 protein is one row after TCRdb ran MiXCR on the multiplex PCR reads. This sample has about 540,000 distinct CDR3 sequences; under 60% occur once, and the top ten carry roughly 8.2%. Source material: peripheral blood or thyroid tissue (not recorded which). The source is a woman in her late teens or twenties with Graves' hyperthyroidism.

A few counts support this clonotype. The genes are TRBV11-2 and TRBJ2-7, with TRBD1 matching 7 bases. In germline, CDR1 is SGHAT, CDR2 FQNNGV. CDR3 length: 12 amino acids. V trimming: 5 bases; J trimming: 6 bases; junction bases outside the gene matches: 4. CDR3 amino acids: CASSAYRGEQYF. The CDR3 DNA sequence: TGTGCCAGCAGCGCTTACAGGGGCGAGCAGTACTTC.

This clonotype came up many times. The V call is TRBV2, the J call TRBJ1-3; D is unresolved. The V end lost 2 bases, the J end lost 0 bases, and 11 bases lay between the germline ends. Germline CDR1 reads SNHLY; CDR2 reads FYNNEI. The CDR3 is 16 residues long. CDR3 bases: TGTGCCAGCAGTGAAACCCAGGTTCTCTCTGGAAACACCATATATTTT. Its protein product is CASSETQVLSGNTIYF.

This clonotype was found many times. The chain recombines TRBV9 with TRBJ1-1; 10 bases match TRBD1. This CDR3 is built from 15 residues. The germline V gene has CDR1 SGDLS and CDR2 YYNGEE. V dropped 3 bases and J dropped 5; count of bases not matched to a gene: 7. The CDR3 is CASSGDRGLRTEAFF. In nucleotides, the CDR3 is TGTGCCAGCAGCGGCGACAGGGGGCTGAGGACTGAAGCTTTCTTT.

About this clonotype: Its ends do not fully match the called genes, so a read error is possible. This rearrangement joins TRBV2 to TRBJ1-2; the match to TRBD1 covers 9 bases. CDR1 and CDR2 from the germline V gene are SNHLY and FYNNEI. The CDR3 is 16 amino acids. The CDR3 spells CASSIKQGASNYDYTF. DNA for the CDR3: TGTGCCAGCAGTATAAAACAGGGGGCATCTAACTATGACTACACCTTC.

This clonotype was recorded at least ten times. This chain joins TRBV24-1 and TRBJ2-2, with D unclear. The CDR3 sequence is 18 residues long. Trimming removed 5 bases from V and 0 bases from J, with 18 bases in between. The germline V gene has CDR1 KGHDR and CDR2 SFDVKD. CDR3 region: CATSATGWLSTNTGELFF. In DNA form, the CDR3 reads TGTGCCACCAGTGCCACCGGTTGGTTGAGCACGAACACCGGGGAGCTGTTTTTT.

The chain couples TRBV18 to TRBJ2-5, with 8 nucleotides matching TRBD2. The CDR3 sequence is 17 residues long. The V gene end was trimmed by 0 bases and the J gene end by 1 base; junction bases not matched to a gene: 7. Germline lookup yields CDR1 KGHSH and CDR2 LQKENI. CDR3 nucleotides: TGTGCCAGCTCACCACCATCGACGGGAGGGATCCAAGAGACCCAGTACTTC. It encodes CASSPPSTGGIQETQYF.

A few counts support this clonotype. The gene calls are TRBV12-3 or TRBV12-4 and TRBJ2-3; D unresolved. The CDR3 extends over 13 amino acids. V dropped 1 base and J dropped 6 bases, with 8 bases sitting between them. For the CDR3, the DNA is TGTGCCAGCAGTTTAGACTGGCGGGATACGCAGTATTTT. It specifies CASSLDWRDTQYF.

In its sample, this clonotype was seen many times. The junction shows a germline mismatch at one end, possibly a read error. This chain uses TRBV20-1 with TRBJ1-5; no clear D gene. Germline V lookup: CDR1 DFQATT, CDR2 SNEGSKA (reference sequence). The CDR3 loop spans 12 amino acids. CDR3 amino acids: CSATRSHQPQHF. In DNA form, the CDR3 reads TGCAGTGCTACACGTAGCCATCAGCCCCAGCATTTT.

The chain carries TRBV7-9 and TRBJ2-1, with D unclear. Germline CDR1 and CDR2: SEHNR and FQNEAQ (reference sequence). The CDR3 contains 14 residues. V was trimmed by 4 bases and J by 2 bases, leaving 9 bases between them. CDR3 protein: CASSWTGTYNEQFF. Written as DNA, the CDR3 is TGTGCCAGCAGCTGGACGGGTACCTACAATGAGCAGTTCTTC. Supplemented by reference TRBV7-9 and TRBJ2-1, the full variable domain reads DTGVSQNPRHKITKRGQNVTFRCDPISEHNRLYWYRQTLGQGPEFLTYFQNEAQLEKSRLLSDRFSAERPKGSFSTLEIQRTEQGDSAMYLCASSWTGTYNEQFFGPGTRLTVL.

Remarks on this clonotype: Germline is not matched at one junction end, which may reflect a read error. The chain combines TRBV12-3 or TRBV12-4 with TRBJ2-7; possibly TRBD1 for D (6 bases). This CDR3 contains 14 residues. CDR3 region: CAGSRDRSPYEQYF. CDR3 nucleotides: TGTGCCGGCAGTCGCGACAGGAGTCCCTACGAGCAGTACTTC.

Details on this clonotype: A read error is possible here, since a much larger clone lies one base away. This chain's CDR3 is CAGSPNIQDGYTF. For the CDR3, the DNA is TGTGCCGGCAGCCCTAACATACAGGATGGCTACACCTTC. The genes are TRBV7-2 and TRBJ1-2; possible D gene TRBD1, 5 bases. In germline, CDR1 is SGHTA, CDR2 FQGNSA. The CDR3 length is 13 residues.

Of note for this clonotype: The CDR3 does not close with the conserved phenylalanine or tryptophan, likely indicating a read error. The rearrangement joins TRBV12-3 or TRBV12-4 to TRBJ1-1, with D possibly matching TRBD1 (5 bases). Trimming took 6 bases from V and 4 from J, leaving 12 bases between them. The CDR3 runs 13 residues. The CDR3 DNA reads TGTGCCAGCAGCCAGGCTGGGACCACTGAAGCTTTCTCT. The encoded protein is CASSQAGTTEAFS.

The sample holds many counts of this clonotype. V gene TRBV7-2 combines with J gene TRBJ2-7; D is possibly TRBD1 (5 bases). Germline V lookup: CDR1 SGHTA, CDR2 FQGNSA. This CDR3 spans 15 amino acids. Trimming stripped 0 bases from V and 0 bases from J, with 9 bases between. The CDR3 DNA follows: TGTGCCAGCAGCTTAGCGGGGCAGATCTCCTACGAGCAGTACTTC. Its translation is CASSLAGQISYEQYF.

V gene TRBV2 combines with J gene TRBJ2-7; 9 nucleotides line up with TRBD2. The last part of the DNA fits TRBJ2-1 better; the J call may be wrong. The CDR3 contains 15 residues. CDR1 is SNHLY, CDR2 FYNNEI, per germline. The CDR3 DNA is TGTGCCAGCGGGAGGGGGGCGGGAGGGAAAAATGAGCAGTTCTTC. It encodes CASGRGAGGKNEQFF.

This clonotype was counted many times. This chain joins TRBV7-3 and TRBJ2-7; either TRBD1 or TRBD2 may supply D (7 bases each). The germline V gene encodes CDR1 SGHTA and CDR2 FQGTGA. The CDR3 is made up of 13 amino acids. V was shortened by 8 bases and J by 3 bases, with 14 bases between the two germline ends. CDR3 bases: TGTGCCAGCTCCCCCAGGGGGGGCTACGAGCAGTACTTC. Protein product: CASSPRGGYEQYF.

The V and J genes are TRBV20-1 and TRBJ2-7, with a possible D match to TRBD1 (6 bases). Germline V gene sequence: CDR1 DFQATT, CDR2 SNEGSKA (reference sequence). The CDR3 has 13 amino acids. Trimming took off 3 bases at V and 3 bases at J, with 12 bases between the two ends. In nucleotides, the CDR3 is TGCAGTGCTAGTTCAGGGGCCATCTACGAGCAGTACTTC. Translated, it gives CSASSGAIYEQYF.

The V and J genes are TRBV12-3 or TRBV12-4 and TRBJ2-5, with D perhaps TRBD2 (6 bases). The V and J ends lost 3 bases and 4 bases respectively, with 9 bases between them. The CDR3 is 13 amino acids. CDR3 protein: CASSFGRGETQYF. The CDR3 bases are TGTGCCAGCAGTTTCGGGAGAGGAGAGACCCAGTACTTC.

The rearrangement links TRBV2 to TRBJ1-2, with D possibly being TRBD1 (6 bases). Germline CDR1 SNHLY, CDR2 FYNNEI. The CDR3 has 10 amino acids. The germline V and J ends were trimmed by 8 bases and 8 bases, with 9 bases remaining between them. In DNA, the CDR3 is TGTGCCAGCTGGGGGCGAGGCTACACCTTC. This sequence encodes CASWGRGYTF.

In its sample, this clonotype was seen many times. The CDR3 here is CASSSPGRSYEQYF. The CDR3 coding sequence is TGTGCCAGCAGTTCCCCGGGACGGAGCTACGAGCAGTACTTC. J is TRBJ2-7 and V is TRBV27; D assignment may be TRBD1 or TRBD2 (5 bases each). Germline loops: CDR1 MNHEY, CDR2 SMNVEV (reference sequence). Trimming cost V 4 bases and J 3 bases, with 13 bases left between them. The CDR3 has 14 residues.

V gene TRBV24-1 combines with J gene TRBJ2-3, with TRBD2 matching 7 bases. The CDR3 loop spans 18 amino acids. J gave up 4 bases and V 4 bases, and 16 bases lay outside the gene matches. Germline CDR1 reads KGHDR; CDR2 reads SFDVKD. The CDR3 nucleotides read TGTGCCACCAGTGACCCCACTTCGGGGGGAGGGGACGCAGATACGCAGTATTTT. It yields the protein CATSDPTSGGGDADTQYF.